These 5 T cell receptor beta chains were all obtained from the same sample, sequenced in a study of T-cell memory formation after mild COVID-19. TCRdb independently ran MiXCR on the 5' RACE reads; one entry per CDR3 protein. The sample has approximately 250,000 distinct CDR3 sequences, roughly a sixth seen once; the top ten hold approximately 20%. Sequencing input: PBMCs or a T cell subset sorted from them (not recorded which). These receptors came from a young man who had mild COVID-19 (a few samples of this study predate the infection). Cell type and time point are not known.

The gene calls are TRBV4-3 and TRBJ1-1, with D unresolved. The germline V gene has CDR1 LGHNA and CDR2 YSLEER. The germline V and J ends were trimmed by 4 bases and 2 bases, with 14 bases remaining between them. The CDR3 is 15 amino acids. The CDR3 nucleotides read TGCGCCAGCAGCCTTCGGGAGGGAAACAACACTGAAGCTTTCTTT. Its protein product is CASSLREGNNTEAFF.

This clonotype was detected only a few times. The genes are TRBV7-2 and TRBJ1-6; no definite D call. Germline loops: CDR1 SGHTA, CDR2 FQGNSA. CDR3 length equals 14 residues. V was trimmed by 1 base and J by 6 bases, leaving 7 bases between them. CDR3: CASSLVRINSPLHF. CDR3 in DNA: TGTGCCAGCAGCTTAGTACGGATTAATTCACCCCTCCACTTT. The full variable domain, completed using reference TRBV7-2 and TRBJ1-6, is GAGVSQSPSNKVTEKGKDVELRCDPISGHTALYWYRQSLGQGLEFLIYFQGNSAPDKSGLPSDRFSAERTGGSVSTLTIQRTQQEDSAVYLCASSLVRINSPLHFGNGTRLTVT.

In its sample, this clonotype was seen many times. The chain recombines TRBV9 with TRBJ2-1; the match to TRBD2 covers 8 bases. CDR1 is SGDLS and CDR2 is YYNGEE in the germline V gene. Trimming cost V 3 bases and J 5 bases; bases outside gene matches: 4. The CDR3 is made up of 14 amino acids. CDR3 sequence (DNA): TGTGCCAGCAGCGCGCGGGGGGCCAACAATGAGCAGTTCTTC. This encodes CASSARGANNEQFF. Filled out from reference TRBV9 and TRBJ2-1, the complete variable domain reads DSGVTQTPKHLITATGQRVTLRCSPRSGDLSVYWYQQSLDQGLQFLIQYYNGEERAKGNILERFSAQQFPDLHSELNLSSLELGDSALYFCASSARGANNEQFFGPGTRLTVL.

This clonotype was found many times. The chain combines TRBV12-3 or TRBV12-4 with TRBJ2-4; D assignment may be TRBD1 or TRBD2 (5 bases each). V lost 3 bases, J lost 6 bases, and 15 bases lay in between. This CDR3 region has 15 residues. The CDR3 loop reads CASSFLAGSLNIQYF. The CDR3 coding sequence is TGTGCCAGCAGTTTCCTTGCAGGGAGTCTAAACATTCAGTACTTC.

This clonotype was counted between two and nine times. The chain employs TRBV2 and TRBJ2-1; 9 bases are a match to TRBD2. There are 13 residues in the CDR3. The germline V gene has CDR1 SNHLY and CDR2 FYNNEI. V trimming: 5 bases; J trimming: 6 bases; junction bases outside the gene matches: 2. CDR3: CASSSSGANEQFF. CDR3 bases: TGTGCCAGCAGTTCTAGCGGGGCCAATGAGCAGTTCTTC.